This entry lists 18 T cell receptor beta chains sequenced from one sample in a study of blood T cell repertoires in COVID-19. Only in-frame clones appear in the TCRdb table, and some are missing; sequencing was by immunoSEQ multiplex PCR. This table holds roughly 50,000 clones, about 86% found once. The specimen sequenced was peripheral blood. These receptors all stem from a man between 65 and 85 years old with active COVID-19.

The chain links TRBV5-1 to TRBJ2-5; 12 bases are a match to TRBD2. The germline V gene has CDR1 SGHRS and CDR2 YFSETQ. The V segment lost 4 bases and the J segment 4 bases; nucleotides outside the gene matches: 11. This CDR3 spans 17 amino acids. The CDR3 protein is CASSERPSGGAGETQYF. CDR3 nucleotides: TGCGCCAGCAGCGAAAGACCTAGCGGGGGGGCCGGAGAGACCCAGTACTTC.

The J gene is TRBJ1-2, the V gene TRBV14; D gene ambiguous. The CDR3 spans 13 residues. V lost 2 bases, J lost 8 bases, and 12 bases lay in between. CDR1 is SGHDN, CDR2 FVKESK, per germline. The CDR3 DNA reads TGTGCCAGCAGCCAATTACAATCGGGGGGCTACACCTTC. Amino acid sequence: CASSQLQSGGYTF.

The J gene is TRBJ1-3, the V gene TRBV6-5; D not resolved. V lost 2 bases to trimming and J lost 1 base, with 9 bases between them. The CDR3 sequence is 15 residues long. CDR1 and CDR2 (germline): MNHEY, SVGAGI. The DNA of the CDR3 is TGTGCCAGCAGTTACGAAAGCAGGTCTGGAAACACCATATATTTT. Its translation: CASSYESRSGNTIYF.

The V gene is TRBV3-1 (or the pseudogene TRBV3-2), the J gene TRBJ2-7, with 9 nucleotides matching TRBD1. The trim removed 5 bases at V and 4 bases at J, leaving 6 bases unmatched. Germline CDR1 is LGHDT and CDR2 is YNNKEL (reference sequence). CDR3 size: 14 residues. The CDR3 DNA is TGTGCCAGCAGCTCCGGGACAGGGTGGTACGAGCAGTACTTC. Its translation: CASSSGTGWYEQYF.

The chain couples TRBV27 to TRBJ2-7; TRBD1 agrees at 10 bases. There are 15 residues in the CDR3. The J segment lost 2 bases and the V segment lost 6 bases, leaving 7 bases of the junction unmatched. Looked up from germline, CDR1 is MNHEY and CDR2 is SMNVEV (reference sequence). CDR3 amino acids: CASRLIGTGAYEQYF. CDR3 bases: TGTGCCAGCAGACTAATCGGGACAGGGGCCTACGAGCAGTACTTC.

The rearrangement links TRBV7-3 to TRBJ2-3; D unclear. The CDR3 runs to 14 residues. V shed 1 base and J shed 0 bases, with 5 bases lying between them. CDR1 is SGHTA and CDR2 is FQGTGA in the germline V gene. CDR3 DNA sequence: TGTGCCAGCAGCTTAAGGGCTAGCACAGATACGCAGTATTTT. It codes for CASSLRASTDTQYF.

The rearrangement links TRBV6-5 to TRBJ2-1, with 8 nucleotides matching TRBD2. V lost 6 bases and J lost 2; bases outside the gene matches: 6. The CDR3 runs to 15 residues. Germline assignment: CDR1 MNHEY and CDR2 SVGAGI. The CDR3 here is CASSYGGGPYNEQFF. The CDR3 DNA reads TGTGCCAGCAGCTACGGCGGGGGGCCCTACAATGAGCAGTTCTTC.

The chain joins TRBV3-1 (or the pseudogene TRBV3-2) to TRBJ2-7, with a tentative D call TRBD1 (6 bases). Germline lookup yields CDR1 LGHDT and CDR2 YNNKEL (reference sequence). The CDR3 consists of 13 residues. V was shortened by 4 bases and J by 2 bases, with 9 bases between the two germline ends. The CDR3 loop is CASSPGHPYEQYF. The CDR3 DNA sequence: TGTGCCAGCAGCCCGGGACACCCCTACGAGCAGTACTTC.

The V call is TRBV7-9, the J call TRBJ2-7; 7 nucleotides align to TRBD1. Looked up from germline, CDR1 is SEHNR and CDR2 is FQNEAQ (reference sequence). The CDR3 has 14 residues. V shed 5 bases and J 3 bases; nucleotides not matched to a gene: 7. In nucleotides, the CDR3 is TGTGCCAGCAGCAAACGGGACAGTCTCTACGAGCAGTACTTC. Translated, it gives CASSKRDSLYEQYF.

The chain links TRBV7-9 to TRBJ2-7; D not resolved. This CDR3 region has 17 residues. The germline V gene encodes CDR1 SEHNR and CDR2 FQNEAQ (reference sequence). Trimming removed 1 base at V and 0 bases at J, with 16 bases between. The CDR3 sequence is CASSLGGRRRSSYEQYF. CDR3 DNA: TGTGCCAGCAGCTTAGGAGGTCGACGCCGAAGCTCCTACGAGCAGTACTTC.

For the CDR3, the DNA is TGTGCCAGCTCACCACCGGGAGCGGGGGGCATTAATGAGCAGTTCTTC. Its translation is CASSPPGAGGINEQFF. The rearrangement links TRBV18 to TRBJ2-1, with 9 bases aligning to TRBD2. The CDR3 consists of 16 residues. CDR1 is KGHSH and CDR2 is LQKENI in the germline V gene. Trimming removed 0 bases from V and 7 bases from J; junction bases left unmatched: 7.

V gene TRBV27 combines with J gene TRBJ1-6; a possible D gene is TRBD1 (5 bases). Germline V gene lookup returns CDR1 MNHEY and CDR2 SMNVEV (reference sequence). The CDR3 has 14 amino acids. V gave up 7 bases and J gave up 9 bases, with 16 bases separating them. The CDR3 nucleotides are TGTGCCAGCACTACGGGCCGGGGGGGTTCACCCCTCCACTTT. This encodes CASTTGRGGSPLHF.

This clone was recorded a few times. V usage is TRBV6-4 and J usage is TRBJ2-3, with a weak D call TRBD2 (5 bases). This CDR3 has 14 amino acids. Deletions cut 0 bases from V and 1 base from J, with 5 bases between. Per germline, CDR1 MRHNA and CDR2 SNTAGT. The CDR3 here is CASSDSAGTDTQYF. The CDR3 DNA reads TGTGCCAGCAGTGACTCAGCGGGCACAGATACGCAGTATTTT.

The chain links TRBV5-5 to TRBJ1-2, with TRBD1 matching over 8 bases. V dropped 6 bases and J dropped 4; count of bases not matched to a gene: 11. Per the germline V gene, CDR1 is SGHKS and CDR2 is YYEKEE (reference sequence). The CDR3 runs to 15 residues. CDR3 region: CASTPTGGGGYGYTF. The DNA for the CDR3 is TGTGCCAGCACCCCTACAGGGGGAGGGGGCTATGGCTACACCTTC.

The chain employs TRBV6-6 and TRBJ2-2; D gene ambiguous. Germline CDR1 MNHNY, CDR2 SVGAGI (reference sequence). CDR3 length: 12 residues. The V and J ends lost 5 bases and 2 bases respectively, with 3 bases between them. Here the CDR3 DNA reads TGTGCCAGCAGTCCTAACACCGGGGAGCTGTTTTTT. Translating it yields CASSPNTGELFF.

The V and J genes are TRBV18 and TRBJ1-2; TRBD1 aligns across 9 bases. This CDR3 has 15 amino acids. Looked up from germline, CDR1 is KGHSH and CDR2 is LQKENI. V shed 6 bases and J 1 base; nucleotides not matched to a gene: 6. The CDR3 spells CASSPRTGDNYGYTF. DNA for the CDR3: TGTGCCAGCTCGCCCAGGACAGGGGATAACTATGGCTACACCTTC.

The CDR3 region is CASSPLPRENTEAFF. CDR3 coding DNA: TGTGCCAGCTCACCACTTCCCAGGGAGAACACTGAAGCTTTCTTT. The J gene is TRBJ1-1, the V gene TRBV18; possibly TRBD1 for D (5 bases). CDR1 is KGHSH, CDR2 LQKENI, per germline. This CDR3 has 15 residues. With 1 base removed from V and 1 base from J, the gap between germline ends came to 10 bases.

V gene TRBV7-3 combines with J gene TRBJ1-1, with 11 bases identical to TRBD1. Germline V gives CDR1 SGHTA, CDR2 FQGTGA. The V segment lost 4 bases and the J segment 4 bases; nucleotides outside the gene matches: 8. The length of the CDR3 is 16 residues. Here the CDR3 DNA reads TGTGCCAGCAGCTATTCCGGGACAGGGGGGCTCACTGAAGCTTTCTTT. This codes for CASSYSGTGGLTEAFF.